Following are 5 T cell receptor beta chains from one sample sequenced in a study of blood T cell repertoires in COVID-19. The table came from immunoSEQ multiplex PCR; TCRdb's copy has only in-frame clones and leaves some out. Among 330,000 or so clones listed, more than 70% were seen once. Sequenced input: PBMCs or T cells enriched from blood (not recorded which). The receptors shown here come from a woman aged 25 to 45 who had been exposed to COVID-19.

The rearrangement links TRBV15 to TRBJ1-2; D gene unclear. The CDR3 contains 14 residues. The germline CDR1 and CDR2 sequences are LNHNV and YYDKDF (reference sequence). Between the trimmed V and J ends, which lost 0 bases and 1 base, there was a span of 6 bases. The CDR3 bases are TGTGCCACCAGCAGAGAAACTCGTAACTATGGCTACACCTTC. This sequence encodes CATSRETRNYGYTF.

The rearrangement uses TRBV11-2 and TRBJ2-1; 10 nucleotides align to TRBD1. V lost 3 bases and J lost 6; bases outside the gene matches: 11. Germline CDR1 and CDR2: SGHAT and FQNNGV. This CDR3 spans 17 amino acids. The CDR3 region is CASSLGPGQGIGNEQFF. The CDR3 coding sequence is TGTGCCAGCAGCTTGGGACCGGGACAGGGGATTGGCAATGAGCAGTTCTTC.

The chain links TRBV3-1 (or the pseudogene TRBV3-2) to TRBJ2-3, with a weak D call TRBD2 (5 bases). The CDR3 spans 15 residues. Trimming removed 0 bases at V and 4 bases at J, with 11 bases between. The germline V gene has CDR1 LGHDT and CDR2 YNNKEL (reference sequence). CDR3 coding DNA: TGTGCCAGCAGCCAAGATAACGGGGAACCAGATACGCAGTATTTT. Amino acid sequence: CASSQDNGEPDTQYF.

As concerns this clone: A junction end diverges from the germline sequence, so it may reflect a read error. The chain joins TRBV19 to TRBJ1-4; D not resolved. Germline values: CDR1 LNHDA, CDR2 SQIVND (reference sequence). CDR3 length: 8 amino acids. CDR3 amino acids: CASSIVCF. The CDR3 DNA sequence: TGTGCCAGTAGTATAGTATGTTTT.

This clone is a singleton in its sample. The chain has TRBV28 and TRBJ1-1; 8 nucleotides match TRBD1. Germline CDR1 MDHEN, CDR2 SYDVKM. CDR3 length: 15 amino acids. Germline trimming cut 1 base from V and 7 bases from J; bases unmatched to any gene: 8. The CDR3 protein is CASSLFQGAGDEAFF. The CDR3 DNA follows: TGTGCCAGCAGTTTATTCCAGGGGGCCGGCGATGAAGCTTTCTTT.